The following is a T cell receptor (beta chain) sequence with its context. Original handling: Reference gene primer amplification gave nucleated cell count estimates. Generated by immunoSEQ multiplex PCR, the TCRdb table keeps only in-frame clones and is missing some. V and J calls and clone size are copied from that table; D and trimming were computed from the DNA. The top ten hold around 3.5% of the sample, which has roughly 60,000 clones, 70% to 85% seen once. The data were taken from a study of blood T cell repertoires in COVID-19. Overall study: Acute and convalescent COVID-19 specimens originated in the United States, Italy and Spain. T cells, B-cell-depleted T cells, or PBMCs provided the cDNA or gDNA that served as material.

This CDR3 has 11 residues. V lost 4 bases to trimming and J lost 4 bases, with 7 bases between them. From germline, CDR1 is SQVTM and CDR2 ANQGSEA. The genes are TRBV29-1 and TRBJ1-2, with a weak D call TRBD1 (6 bases). Specimen: peripheral blood. This TCR was sampled from a man in his 60s with acute or convalescent COVID-19. The CDR3 DNA sequence: TGCAGCGTTGGAGGGGGCTATGGCTACACCTTC. Translating it yields CSVGGGYGYTF.